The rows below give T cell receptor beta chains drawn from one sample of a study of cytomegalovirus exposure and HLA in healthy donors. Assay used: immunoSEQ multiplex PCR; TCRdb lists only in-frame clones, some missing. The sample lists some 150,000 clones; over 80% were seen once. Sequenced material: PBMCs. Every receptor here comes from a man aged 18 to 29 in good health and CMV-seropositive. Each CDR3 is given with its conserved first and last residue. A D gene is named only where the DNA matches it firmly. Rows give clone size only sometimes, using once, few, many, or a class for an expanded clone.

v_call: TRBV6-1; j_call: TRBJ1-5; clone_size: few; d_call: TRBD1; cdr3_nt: TGTGCCAGCAGTGAAACCGGGACAGGGGGCTTGCCCCAGCATTTT; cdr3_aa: CASSETGTGGLPQHF
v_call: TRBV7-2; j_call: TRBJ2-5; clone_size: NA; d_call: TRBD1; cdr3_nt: TGTGCCAGCAGCCCGGGGGACAGGGTACAAGAGACCCAGTACTTC; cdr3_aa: CASSPGDRVQETQYF
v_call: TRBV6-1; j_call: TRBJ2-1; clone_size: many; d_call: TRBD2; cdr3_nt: TGTGCCAGCAGACTAGCGGGAGAGCATAATGAGCAGTTCTTC; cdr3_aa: CASRLAGEHNEQFF
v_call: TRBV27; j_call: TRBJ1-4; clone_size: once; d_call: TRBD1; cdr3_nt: TGTGCCAGCAGATCCGGGACAGCTTCAAATGAAAAACTGTTTTTT; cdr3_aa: CASRSGTASNEKLFF
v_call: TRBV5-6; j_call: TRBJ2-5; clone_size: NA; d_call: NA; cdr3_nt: TGTGCCAGCAGCCCCCCTGGTGAGGAGACCCAGTACTTC; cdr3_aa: CASSPPGEETQYF
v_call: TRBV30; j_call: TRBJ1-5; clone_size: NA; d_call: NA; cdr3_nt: TGTGCCTGGAGCGGAGGGGAGATTAGCAATCAGCCCCAGCATTTT; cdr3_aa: CAWSGGEISNQPQHF
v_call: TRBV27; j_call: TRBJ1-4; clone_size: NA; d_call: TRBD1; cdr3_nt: TGTGCCAGCGCCCTTATACGCAGGGGGCTTAATGAAAAACTGTTTTTT; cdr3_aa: CASALIRRGLNEKLFF
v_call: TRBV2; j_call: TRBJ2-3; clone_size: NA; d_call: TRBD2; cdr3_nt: TGTGCCAGCAGTGAGTGGGGAGCGGGAGGGATCACCGTTCGGAGCACAGATACGCAGTATTTT; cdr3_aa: CASSEWGAGGITVRSTDTQYF
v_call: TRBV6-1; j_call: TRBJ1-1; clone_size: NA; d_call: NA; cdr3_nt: TGTGCCAGCAGACAGGGAGGGGGCACTGAAGCTTTCTTT; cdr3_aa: CASRQGGGTEAFF
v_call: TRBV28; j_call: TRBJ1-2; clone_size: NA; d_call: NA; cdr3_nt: TGTGCCAGCAAAGACAGCAGCTATGGCTACACCTTC; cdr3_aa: CASKDSSYGYTF
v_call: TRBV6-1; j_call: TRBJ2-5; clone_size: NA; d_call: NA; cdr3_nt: TGTGCCAGCAGTGAAGTTGGAGGAGACCAAGAGACCCAGTACTTC; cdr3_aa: CASSEVGGDQETQYF
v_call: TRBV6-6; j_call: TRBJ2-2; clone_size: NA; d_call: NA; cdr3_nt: TGTGCCACCAGCCAGTGGCAGGGAAGCACCGGGGAGCTGTTTTTT; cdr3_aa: CATSQWQGSTGELFF
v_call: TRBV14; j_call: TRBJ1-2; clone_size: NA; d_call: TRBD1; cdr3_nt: TGTGCCAGCAGCCAAGTTGGGACAGGGGACTATGGCTACACCTTC; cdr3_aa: CASSQVGTGDYGYTF
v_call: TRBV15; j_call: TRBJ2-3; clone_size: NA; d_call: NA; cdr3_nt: TGTGCCACCAGCACAGGGGGGTGGACAGATACGCAGTATTTT; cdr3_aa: CATSTGGWTDTQYF
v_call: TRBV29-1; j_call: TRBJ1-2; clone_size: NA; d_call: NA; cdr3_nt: TGCAGCGAAGGACTGCTGTATGGCTACACCTTC; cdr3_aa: CSEGLLYGYTF
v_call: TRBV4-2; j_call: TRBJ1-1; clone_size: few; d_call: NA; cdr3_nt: TGTGCCAGCAGCCAGGAGGGATTCGCTGAAGCTTTCTTT; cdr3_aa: CASSQEGFAEAFF
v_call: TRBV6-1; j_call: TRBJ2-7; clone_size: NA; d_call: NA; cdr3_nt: TGTGCCAGCAGTGAACTAGGCCTCACGGCCTACGAGCAGTACTTC; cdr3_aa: CASSELGLTAYEQYF
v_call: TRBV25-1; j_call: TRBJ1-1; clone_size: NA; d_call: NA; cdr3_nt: TGTGCCAGCAGTGAAGACGGAGCTGAAGCTTTCTTT; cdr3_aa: CASSEDGAEAFF
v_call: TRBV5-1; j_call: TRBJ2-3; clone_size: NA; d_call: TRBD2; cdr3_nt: TGCGCCAGCAGCTTGAATATAGCGGGAGCCACAGATACGCAGTATTTT; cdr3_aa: CASSLNIAGATDTQYF
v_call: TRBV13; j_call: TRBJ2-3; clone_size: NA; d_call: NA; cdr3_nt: TGTGCCAGCAGCTTAGGCCGGAGACTGGATACGCAGTATTTT; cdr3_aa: CASSLGRRLDTQYF
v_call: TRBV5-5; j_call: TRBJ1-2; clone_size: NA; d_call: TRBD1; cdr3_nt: TGTGCCAGCAGCTGGACAGGGGTAGGCTACACCTTC; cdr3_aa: CASSWTGVGYTF
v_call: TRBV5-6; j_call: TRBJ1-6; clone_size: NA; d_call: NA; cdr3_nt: TGTGCCAGCAGCTTGGGAGTTCCCCGATATAATTCACCCCTCCACTTT; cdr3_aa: CASSLGVPRYNSPLHF